These 18 T cell receptor beta chains were all obtained from the same sample, sequenced in a study of blood T cell repertoires in COVID-19 (dated by TCRdb to 2020 to 2022). The library was built by means of the immunoSEQ multiplex PCR assay. In TCRdb, the immuneACCESS table is reduced to in-frame sequences with V and J assigned. These tables do not hold every clone; where another copy was compared, an unresolved V gene accounts for under half, and the others remain unexplained. This sample has tens of thousands of clones in its table, and 82% of those were observed once. The ten most abundant clones make up roughly an eighth of the sample. The sequenced sample was peripheral blood. These receptors were collected from an elderly woman with acute or convalescent COVID-19.

This clone has a single count. The chain uses TRBV28 and TRBJ1-5, with D perhaps TRBD1 (6 bases). CDR3 length: 14 residues. V lost 1 base to trimming and J lost 5 bases, with 9 bases between them. Germline lookup yields CDR1 MDHEN and CDR2 SYDVKM. The CDR3 loop reads CASSLLGAYQPQHF. Written as DNA, the CDR3 is TGTGCCAGCAGTTTATTGGGGGCCTATCAGCCCCAGCATTTT.

This chain connects TRBV29-1 to TRBJ1-1; 11 positions match TRBD1. This CDR3 region has 15 residues. Per the germline V gene, CDR1 is SQVTM and CDR2 is ANQGSEA. The V segment lost 6 bases and the J segment 5 bases; nucleotides outside the gene matches: 11. As DNA, the CDR3 is TGCAGCGTCTCCGCCGGGACAGGGGGGAGGACTGAAGCTTTCTTT. Translated: CSVSAGTGGRTEAFF.

This clone was seen a few times. The gene calls are TRBV7-2 and TRBJ1-1; D is uncertain. The CDR3 has 15 residues. V shed 3 bases and J shed 4 bases, with 15 bases lying between them. The germline V gene encodes CDR1 SGHTA and CDR2 FQGNSA. CDR3 sequence (DNA): TGTGCCAGCAGCTTGAGGAGAGCGGGGAGCACTGAAGCTTTCTTT. This sequence encodes CASSLRRAGSTEAFF.

J is TRBJ2-7 and V is TRBV5-1, with 7 bases lining up with TRBD2. V dropped 0 bases and J dropped 6; count of bases not matched to a gene: 0. The CDR3 has 12 amino acids. Germline V gene sequence: CDR1 SGHRS, CDR2 YFSETQ. The DNA for the CDR3 is TGCGCCAGCAGCTTGGGGGAGGGCGAGCAGTACTTC. It specifies CASSLGEGEQYF. Looking up the rest from reference TRBV5-1 and TRBJ2-7 gives the full variable domain: KAGVTQTPRYLIKTRGQQVTLSCSPISGHRSVSWYQQTPGQGLQFLFEYFSETQRNKGNFPGRFSGRQFSNSRSEMNVSTLELGDSALYLCASSLGEGEQYFGPGTRLTVT.

In this sample, this clone turned up a few times. The J gene is TRBJ1-2, the V gene TRBV6-5; D is perhaps TRBD1 (5 bases). CDR1 and CDR2 (germline): MNHEY, SVGAGI. The CDR3 is 14 amino acids. With 7 bases removed from V and 6 bases from J, the gap between germline ends came to 18 bases. DNA of the CDR3: TGTGCCAGCACCTACGGGGGGGGGATTAATGGCTACACCTTC. Translating it yields CASTYGGGINGYTF.

This clone was counted between two and nine times. The chain employs TRBV6-6 and TRBJ2-2; maybe TRBD1 (5 bases). There are 15 residues in the CDR3. The germline V gene has CDR1 MNHNY and CDR2 SVGAGI (reference sequence). Trimming stripped 5 bases from V and 5 bases from J, with 15 bases between. The CDR3 coding sequence is TGTGCCAGCAGTCCTAGGACACTGGGGACCGGGGAGCTGTTTTTT. This gives the protein CASSPRTLGTGELFF.

The chain joins TRBV27 to TRBJ1-4; 9 bases are a match to TRBD1. Germline V gives CDR1 MNHEY, CDR2 SMNVEV (reference sequence). The CDR3 has 15 amino acids. V was pared by 5 bases and J by 10 bases, with 11 bases of the junction left unmatched. CDR3 nucleotides: TGTGCCAGCAGTGGGGACAGGGCCAGTCGTGGAAAACTGTTTTTT. Its protein product is CASSGDRASRGKLFF.

About this clone itself: Other nucleotide sequences from this sample produce the same CDR3. The rearrangement uses TRBV5-1 and TRBJ2-3; 7 bases are shared with TRBD1. Germline assignment: CDR1 SGHRS and CDR2 YFSETQ. The CDR3 consists of 14 residues. The V gene end was trimmed by 2 bases and the J gene end by 2 bases; junction bases not matched to a gene: 2. This chain's CDR3 is CASSLGTVTDTQYF. The CDR3 DNA follows: TGCGCCAGCAGCTTAGGGACAGTCACAGATACGCAGTATTTT. Full variable domain (rest looked up from reference TRBV5-1 and TRBJ2-3): KAGVTQTPRYLIKTRGQQVTLSCSPISGHRSVSWYQQTPGQGLQFLFEYFSETQRNKGNFPGRFSGRQFSNSRSEMNVSTLELGDSALYLCASSLGTVTDTQYFGPGTRLTVL.

The rearrangement uses TRBV6-5 and TRBJ1-4, with TRBD1 identical over 10 bases. This CDR3 spans 15 amino acids. Germline CDR1 is MNHEY and CDR2 is SVGAGI. J lost 7 bases, V lost 8 bases, and 10 bases had no gene match. The CDR3 reads CASGPGQGRSEKLFF. DNA of the CDR3: TGTGCCAGCGGACCGGGACAGGGGAGGAGTGAAAAACTGTTTTTT.

The chain recombines TRBV27 with TRBJ2-7, with D perhaps TRBD2 (6 bases). Per germline, CDR1 MNHEY and CDR2 SMNVEV (reference sequence). The CDR3 contains 12 residues. V was shortened by 4 bases and J by 3 bases, with 7 bases between the two germline ends. The CDR3 sequence: CASSSRGYEQYF. CDR3 in DNA: TGTGCCAGCAGTTCGCGGGGCTACGAGCAGTACTTC.

This chain joins TRBV5-4 and TRBJ1-1; 7 nucleotides match TRBD1. The CDR3 runs 14 residues. Germline V gives CDR1 SGHNT, CDR2 YYREEE (reference sequence). With V trimmed by 4 bases and J by 0 bases, 3 bases remained unmatched. This CDR3 reads CASSMGQLNTEAFF. Here the CDR3 DNA reads TGTGCCAGCAGCATGGGACAGTTGAACACTGAAGCTTTCTTT.

The V and J genes are TRBV20-1 and TRBJ1-5, with 10 bases identical to TRBD1. The CDR3 loop spans 15 amino acids. Trimming cost V 3 bases and J 6 bases; bases outside gene matches: 8. CDR1 is DFQATT, CDR2 SNEGSKA, per germline (reference sequence). In DNA form, the CDR3 reads TGCAGTGCTAGTCCGGGACAGGGGTTACCTCAGCCCCAGCATTTT. Its protein is CSASPGQGLPQPQHF.

The chain uses TRBV6-2 or TRBV6-3 and TRBJ1-6; TRBD1 matches 8 bases. CDR1 is MNHEY and CDR2 is SVGEGT in the germline V gene. The CDR3 sequence is 17 residues long. Trimming cost V 2 bases and J 2 bases; bases outside gene matches: 5. The CDR3 nucleotides read TGTGCCAGCAGTTACAAACGACAGGGGCCCTATAATTCACCCCTCCACTTT. Protein sequence: CASSYKRQGPYNSPLHF.

This clone has more than one count but fewer than ten. The rearrangement joins TRBV7-2 to TRBJ2-5, with TRBD2 matching 14 bases. Germline loops: CDR1 SGHTA, CDR2 FQGNSA. CDR3 length equals 16 residues. After removal of 3 bases from V and 7 bases from J, the junction contained 7 bases not matched to a gene. In DNA form, the CDR3 reads TGTGCCAGCAGCTTCCGGACTAGCGGGGGGATAGGGACCCAGTACTTC. It specifies CASSFRTSGGIGTQYF.

The genes are TRBV11-2 and TRBJ1-5; no clear D. The V and J ends lost 1 base and 3 bases respectively, with 7 bases between them. The CDR3 length is 14 residues. CDR1 and CDR2 (germline): SGHAT, FQNNGV. CDR3: CASSLGGANQPQHF. In DNA, the CDR3 is TGTGCCAGCAGCTTAGGAGGTGCCAATCAGCCCCAGCATTTT.

J is TRBJ1-2 and V is TRBV5-6; D call uncertain. V was pared by 0 bases and J by 4 bases, with 10 bases between. The CDR3 contains 14 residues. Germline CDR1 reads SGHDT; CDR2 reads YYEEEE. DNA for the CDR3: TGTGCCAGCAGCTTGGACGAAACTACCTATGGCTACACCTTC. Amino acids: CASSLDETTYGYTF.

The chain joins TRBV5-8 to TRBJ2-3, with 10 positions matching TRBD2. Germline-derived CDR1 and CDR2 are SGHTS and YDEGEE. V shed 4 bases and J 1 base; nucleotides not matched to a gene: 6. The CDR3 loop spans 16 amino acids. Written as DNA, the CDR3 is TGTGCCAGCAGCCAAGGGACTAGCGAGCGCACAGATACGCAGTATTTT. Encoded protein: CASSQGTSERTDTQYF.

This chain connects TRBV7-9 to TRBJ1-4; 10 nucleotides agree with TRBD1. The V and J ends lost 4 bases and 7 bases, in that order; junction bases with no gene match: 6. Germline CDR1 and CDR2: SEHNR and FQNEAQ (reference sequence). The CDR3 extends over 15 amino acids. CDR3 region: CASSSGQGEGEKLFF. The CDR3 region has the DNA TGTGCCAGCAGCTCCGGACAGGGGGAGGGTGAAAAACTGTTTTTT.